The count of the clone carrying this T cell receptor beta chain is one. The antigen remains unidentified. This sample stems from a study of Graves' ophthalmopathy and Graves' hyperthyroidism. Looking at the study overall: Hyperthyroidism qualified as stable when ophthalmopathy did not develop within 18 months of follow-up. Whole-study findings and limits: Most thyroid clonotypes with frequency above 0.001 were detected in blood too. With about 71% sensitivity and about 78% specificity, the model predicted ophthalmopathy progression.

CDR3 regions of TCR beta were amplified from RNA transcripts. HTBI primers primed a first-round RT-PCR, and a second-round multiplex PCR followed. TCRdb ran MiXCR on the multiplex PCR reads and lists one entry per CDR3 protein. The sample consists of about 500,000 distinct CDR3 sequences, less than 45% of them appearing once. From germline, CDR1 is MGHDK and CDR2 SYGVNS. This CDR3 is 15 amino acids long. The diagnosis combined clinical symptoms, thyroxine, TRAb, thyroid ultrasound and orbital computed tomography scans. Sequences were obtained from peripheral blood or thyroid tissue (not recorded which). The rearrangement links TRBV25-1 to TRBJ2-5; 11 bases line up with TRBD1. This sequence was found in an adult man with Graves' hyperthyroidism. CDR3 sequence (DNA): TGTGCTAGAGCCTTTTGGGACAGGGGGAGAGAGACCCAGTACTTC. It yields the protein CARAFWDRGRETQYF.